Below, one T cell receptor (beta chain) is given with its context. Its specificity is unknown. No DNA is shown, since the ends of the CDR3 on it are uncertain; the CDR3 is the one TCRdb lists. This record comes from a study of T cell responses to AZD1222 COVID-19 vaccine. From its first to its last residue, the CDR3 has 12 amino acids. Germline-derived CDR1 and CDR2 are MDHEN and SYDVKM. Study-wide findings and caveats: The span of vaccine-associated CD4 TCRs extended across spike, with dominance at 160-218 and 743-854.

The table came from immunoSEQ multiplex PCR; TCRdb's copy has only in-frame clones and leaves some out. The sample lists about 150,000 clones; roughly nine tenths were seen once. This TCR was recovered from an adult in good health. The V gene is TRBV28, the J gene TRBJ2-7. The sample in question was peripheral blood, obtained on day 0 of AZD1222 vaccination. CDR3 sequence reads: CASGPVGLGSHF.